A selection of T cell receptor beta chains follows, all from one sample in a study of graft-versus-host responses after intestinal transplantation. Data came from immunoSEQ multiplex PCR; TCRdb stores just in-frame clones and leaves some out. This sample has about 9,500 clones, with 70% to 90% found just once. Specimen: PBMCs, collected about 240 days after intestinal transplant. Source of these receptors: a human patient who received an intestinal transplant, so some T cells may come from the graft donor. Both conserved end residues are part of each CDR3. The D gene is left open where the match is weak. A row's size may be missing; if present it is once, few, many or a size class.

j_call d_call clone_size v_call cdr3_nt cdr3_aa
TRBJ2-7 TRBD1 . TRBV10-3 TGTGCCCTGGGGGGACAGGGGAACGGGGAGCAGTACTTC CALGGQGNGEQYF
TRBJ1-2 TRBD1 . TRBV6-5 TGTGCCAGCAGCTCTCCCGACAGGGCGAACTATGGCTACACCTTC CASSSPDRANYGYTF
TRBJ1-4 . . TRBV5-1 TGCGCCAGCAGGGCTAATGAAAAACTGTTTTTT CASRANEKLFF
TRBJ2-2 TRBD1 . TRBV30 TGTGCCTGGAACAGACAGGGGAACACCGGGGAGCTGTTTTTT CAWNRQGNTGELFF
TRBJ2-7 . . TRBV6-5 TGTGCCAGCACCGATTCCTACGAGCAGTACTTC CASTDSYEQYF
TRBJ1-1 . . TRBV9 TGTGCCAGCAGCGTAAATGAGGTCCTTAGCAGGAACACTGAAGCTTTCTTT CASSVNEVLSRNTEAFF
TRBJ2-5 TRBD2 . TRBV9 TGTGCCAGCAGCGGCGGGACTAGCGTAGAGACCCAGTACTTC CASSGGTSVETQYF
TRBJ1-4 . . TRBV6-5 TGTGCCAGCAGTGGGGGGACAACTAATGAAAAACTGTTTTTT CASSGGTTNEKLFF
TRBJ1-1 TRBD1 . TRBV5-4 TGTGCCAGCAGCTCGGACAGGGCCCTCACTGAAGCTTTCTTT CASSSDRALTEAFF
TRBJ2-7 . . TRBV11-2 TGTGCCAGCAGCCCCCTGACAGGCAAAATTGGCTCCTACGAGCAGTACTTC CASSPLTGKIGSYEQYF
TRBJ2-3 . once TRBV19 TGTGCCAGTAGTATAGGTGGGAGGGGGACAGATACGCAGTATTTT CASSIGGRGTDTQYF
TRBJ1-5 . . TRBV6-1 TGTGCCAGCACGCTAGGGGGTTTTCGGCCCCAGCATTTT CASTLGGFRPQHF
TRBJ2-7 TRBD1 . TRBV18 TGTGCCAGCTCACCCGGACAGGGTACAACCTACGAGCAGTACTTC CASSPGQGTTYEQYF
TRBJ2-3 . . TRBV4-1 TGCGCCAGCAGCCATACATCCACCCGGGAGTCTACGCAGTATTTT CASSHTSTRESTQYF
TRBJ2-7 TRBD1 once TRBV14 TGTGCCAGCAGCCAACTCGGACAGGGGTACTACGAGCAGTACTTC CASSQLGQGYYEQYF
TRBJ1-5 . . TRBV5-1 TGCGCCAGCAGCGCGCAGGGAAATCAGCCCCAGCATTTT CASSAQGNQPQHF
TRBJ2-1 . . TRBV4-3 TGCGCCAGCAGCCAAGAACAGTACAATGAGCAGTTCTTC CASSQEQYNEQFF
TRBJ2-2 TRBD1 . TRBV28 TGTGCCAGCAGTTTGACAGGGATGAACACCGGGGAGCTGTTTTTT CASSLTGMNTGELFF
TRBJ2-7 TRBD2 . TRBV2 TGTGCCAGCATGGGGACTATGAGCGAGACGGCCTACGAGCAGTACTTC CASMGTMSETAYEQYF
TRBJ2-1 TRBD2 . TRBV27 TGTGCCAGCAGTTCCATAGCGGGAGGTTATACCAATGAGCAGTTCTTC CASSSIAGGYTNEQFF
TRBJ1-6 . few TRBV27 TGTGCCAGCAGTTTGGTTTCGTCTCGGTTTTCACCCCTCCACTTT CASSLVSSRFSPLHF
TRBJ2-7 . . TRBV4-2 TGTGCCAGCAGCCAAGGCGCAGGGGTAACCTACGAGCAGTACTTC CASSQGAGVTYEQYF
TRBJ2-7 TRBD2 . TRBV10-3 TGTGCCATTCAGCATGGGCTAGCGGGAGTTGGGTACGAGCAGTACTTC CAIQHGLAGVGYEQYF
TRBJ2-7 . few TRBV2 TGTGCCAGCAGTCGACAGGGGAGGGGGCAGTACTTC CASSRQGRGQYF
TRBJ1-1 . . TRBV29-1 TGCAGCGTTGAGGGCGGGCCAGGGCCGAACACTGAAGCTTTCTTT CSVEGGPGPNTEAFF
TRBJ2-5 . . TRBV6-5 TGTGCCAGCAGTCCTTTGGACAGCCAAGAGACCCAGTACTTC CASSPLDSQETQYF
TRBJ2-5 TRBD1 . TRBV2 TGTGCCAGCAGTGAGGGGACAGGGTACGAGACCCAGTACTTC CASSEGTGYETQYF
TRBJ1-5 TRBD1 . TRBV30 TGTGCCTGGAACCGACAAGGGGGCTATCAGCCCCAGCATTTT CAWNRQGGYQPQHF
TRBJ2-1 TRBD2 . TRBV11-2 TGTGCCAGCAGCTCCCCGGGACTAGTCTATGAGCAGTTCTTC CASSSPGLVYEQFF
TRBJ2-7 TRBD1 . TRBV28 TGTGCCAGCAGTCCGTCCCGGACAGGTATCGCCTACGAGCAGTACTTC CASSPSRTGIAYEQYF
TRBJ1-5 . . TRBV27 TGTGCCAGCAGTATGAGCAATCAGCCCCAGCATTTT CASSMSNQPQHF
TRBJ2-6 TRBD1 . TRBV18 TGTGCCAGCTCCCATACTCCTGGGACAGCTGGGGCCAACGTCCTGACTTTC CASSHTPGTAGANVLTF
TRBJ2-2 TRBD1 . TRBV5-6 TGTGCCAGCAGTTCGGACAGGGCAGACACCGGGGAGCTGTTTTTT CASSSDRADTGELFF
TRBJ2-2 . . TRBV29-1 TGCAGCGTTGAGAAGGGACTCGACACCGGGGAGCTGTTTTTT CSVEKGLDTGELFF
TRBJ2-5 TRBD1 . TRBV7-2 TGTGCCAGCAGCTCGCCCCGGACAGGGGGCAGGGAGACCCAGTACTTC CASSSPRTGGRETQYF
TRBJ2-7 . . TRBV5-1 TGCGCCAGCAGCTTGGAGGTTGGGGTTCACGAGCAGTACTTC CASSLEVGVHEQYF
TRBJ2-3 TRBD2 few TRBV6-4 TGTGCCAGCGGGCCTAGCGGGAGTACAGATACGCAGTATTTT CASGPSGSTDTQYF
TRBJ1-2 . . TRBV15 TGTGCCACCAGCAGAGGGGGGTATAACTATGGCTACACCTTC CATSRGGYNYGYTF
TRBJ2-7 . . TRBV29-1 TGCAGCGTCCTAGGGGTAGCCTCCTACGAGCAGTACTTC CSVLGVASYEQYF
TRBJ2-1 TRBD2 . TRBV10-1 TGCGCCAGCAGTGAGAATGAGCGGGAGCCCTACAATGAGCAGTTCTTC CASSENEREPYNEQFF
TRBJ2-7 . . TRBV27 TGTGCCAGCAGTTTAGTTTCGATCTGGGCAGGGGAAGACTACGAGCAGTACTTC CASSLVSIWAGEDYEQYF
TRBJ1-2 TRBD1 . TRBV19 TGTGCCAGTAATACAGGGGCTGGCTACACCTTC CASNTGAGYTF
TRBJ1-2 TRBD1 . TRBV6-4 TGTGCCAGAAAAACTTGGACAGGGGGGTTTAACTATGGCTACACCTTC CARKTWTGGFNYGYTF
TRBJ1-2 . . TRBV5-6 TGTGCCAGCAGCCAGGAGACAGGATTAGCTAACTATGGCTACACCTTC CASSQETGLANYGYTF
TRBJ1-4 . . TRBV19 TGTGCCAGTAGCTTCCACAGGGAAAAACTGTTTTTT CASSFHREKLFF
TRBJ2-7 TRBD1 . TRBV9 TGTGCCAGCAGCCCGACAGGGGGCAACTCCTACGAGCAGTACTTC CASSPTGGNSYEQYF
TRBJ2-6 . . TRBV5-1 TGCGCCAGCAGCTTGCGGTCAGTTAGTTCTGGGGCCAACGTCCTGACTTTC CASSLRSVSSGANVLTF
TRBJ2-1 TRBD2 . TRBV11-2 TGTGCCAGCAGCTCCCTAGCGGGACCCTACAATGAGCAGTTCTTC CASSSLAGPYNEQFF
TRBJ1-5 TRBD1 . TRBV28 TGTGCCAGCAGGAACAGGGGGAAGGGGCAGCCCCAGCATTTT CASRNRGKGQPQHF
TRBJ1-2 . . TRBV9 TGTGCCAGCAGCCCCCGGACCGAGCCCCTAACCGATGGCTACACCTTC CASSPRTEPLTDGYTF
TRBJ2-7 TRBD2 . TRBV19 TGTGCCAGTAGTCTGGGACTAGGGGTCTACGAGCAGTACTTC CASSLGLGVYEQYF
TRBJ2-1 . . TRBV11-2 TGTGCCAGCAGCTTAGACTCCGGGGCTGAGCAGTTCTTC CASSLDSGAEQFF
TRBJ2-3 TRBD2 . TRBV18 TGTGCCAGCTCACCTACTAGCGGGAGGGGCCCAGATACGCAGTATTTT CASSPTSGRGPDTQYF
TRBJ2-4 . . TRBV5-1 TGCGCCAGCAGCTTAAAAGAAGCAGGAGGATTTTCGGCCAAAAACATTCAGTACTTC CASSLKEAGGFSAKNIQYF